The rows below give T cell receptor beta chains drawn from one sample of a study of beta chain features in type 1 diabetes. Some clones are missing from TCRdb's copy, which holds only in-frame ones; the method was immunoSEQ multiplex PCR. This table has about 52,000 clones, 35% to 50% appearing once. Sequencing input: Tregs from blood. The source of these receptors is a man under 40 with type 1 diabetes. CDR3s include the opening cysteine and the closing phenylalanine or tryptophan. Fields, in order: D gene, V gene, clone size, J gene, CDR3 protein, CDR3 DNA. A D gene is named only where the DNA matches it firmly. Only some rows state a clone size, as once, few, many or a class for expanded clones.

>TRBD2|TRBV5-1|.|TRBJ2-2
CASSPSGDTGELFF
TGCGCCAGCAGCCCTAGCGGGGACACCGGGGAGCTGTTTTTT
>TRBD1|TRBV11-2|.|TRBJ2-2
CASSSRSPGQGTGELFF
TGTGCCAGCAGCTCCCGTAGCCCGGGACAGGGGACCGGGGAGCTGTTTTTT
>TRBD2|TRBV4-2|.|TRBJ2-3
CASSQLAGGHTDTQYF
TGTGCCAGCAGCCAGCTAGCGGGAGGTCACACAGATACGCAGTATTTT
>TRBD2|TRBV28|few|TRBJ2-1
CASRAGESYNEQFF
TGTGCCAGCAGAGCGGGAGAATCCTACAATGAGCAGTTCTTC
>.|TRBV27|.|TRBJ2-4
CASSLSGGKNIQYF
TGTGCCAGCAGTTTATCGGGGGGCAAAAACATTCAGTACTTC
>TRBD1|TRBV28|.|TRBJ2-2
CASSRGGRNTGELFF
TGTGCCAGCAGTAGAGGGGGCAGGAACACCGGGGAGCTGTTTTTT
>.|TRBV10-3|.|TRBJ2-1
CAISPGQGVYNEQFF
TGTGCCATCAGTCCCGGTCAAGGGGTGTACAATGAGCAGTTCTTC
>.|TRBV11-2|.|TRBJ2-1
CASSLDSHNEQFF
TGTGCCAGCAGCTTAGATTCTCACAATGAGCAGTTCTTC
>.|TRBV28|.|TRBJ1-1
CASSSLRAFF
TGTGCCAGCAGTTCTTTGCGGGCTTTCTTT
>.|TRBV4-1|.|TRBJ2-2
CASSQADLRGELFF
TGCGCCAGCAGCCAAGCGGACTTGCGAGGGGAGCTGTTTTTT
>.|TRBV28|many|TRBJ2-7
CASSGVAGAREQYF
TGTGCCAGCAGTGGAGTGGCGGGGGCTCGCGAGCAGTACTTC
>TRBD2|TRBV5-4|.|TRBJ2-1
CASRSGLAAEHSYNEQFF
TGTGCCAGCAGATCCGGACTAGCGGCAGAACATTCCTACAATGAGCAGTTCTTC
>TRBD1|TRBV4-2|few|TRBJ2-1
CASSQPRTGYSNEQFF
TGTGCCAGCAGCCAACCTAGGACAGGGTACAGCAATGAGCAGTTCTTC
>TRBD1|TRBV7-9|few|TRBJ1-2
CASSPGQFYGYTF
TGTGCCAGCAGCCCGGGACAGTTCTATGGCTACACCTTC
>TRBD1|TRBV19|.|TRBJ2-3
CASSGTGDDTQYF
TGTGCCAGTTCGGGGACAGGGGATGATACGCAGTATTTT
>.|TRBV5-4|.|TRBJ1-2
CASSADSYGYTF
TGTGCCAGCAGCGCGGACAGCTATGGCTACACCTTC
>TRBD2|TRBV7-9|medium-sized|TRBJ2-7
CASSPGLAGSYEQYF
TGTGCCAGCAGCCCGGGACTAGCGGGAAGCTACGAGCAGTACTTC
>TRBD2|TRBV5-1|once|TRBJ2-3
CASSFIGRTGSTDTQYF
TGCGCCAGCAGCTTTATCGGGAGGACTGGAAGCACAGATACGCAGTATTTT
>.|TRBV28|few|TRBJ1-5
CASRSHGGNQPQHF
TGTGCCAGCAGGTCCCATGGAGGCAATCAGCCCCAGCATTTT
>.|TRBV7-8|.|TRBJ2-3
CASSANYNDFTDTQYF
TGTGCCAGCAGCGCGAACTATAACGACTTCACAGATACGCAGTATTTT
>.|TRBV4-3|few|TRBJ2-5
CASSPEHGQGETQYF
TGCGCCAGCAGCCCAGAACATGGGCAGGGAGAGACCCAGTACTTC
>.|TRBV15|.|TRBJ2-2
CATSGFRDMDTGELFF
TGTGCCACCAGCGGATTCCGGGACATGGACACCGGGGAGCTGTTTTTT
>.|TRBV10-3|.|TRBJ2-1
CAISNRENEQFF
TGTGCCATCAGTAATCGGGAGAATGAGCAGTTCTTC
>.|TRBV7-2|.|TRBJ1-2
CASSPLVRVRGYTF
TGTGCCAGCAGCCCCCTGGTCAGGGTGCGGGGCTACACCTTC
>.|TRBV28|.|TRBJ1-5
CASSFLPWASQPQHF
TGTGCCAGCAGTTTTCTCCCCTGGGCGAGTCAGCCCCAGCATTTT
>TRBD1|TRBV7-2|.|TRBJ2-7
CASSSLSVNRDRYYEQYF
TGTGCCAGCAGCTCCCTTTCGGTTAATAGGGACAGATACTACGAGCAGTACTTC
>.|TRBV28|.|TRBJ2-3
CASSSAGRPDTQYF
TGTGCCAGCAGTTCCGCGGGACGCCCAGATACGCAGTATTTT
>.|TRBV11-2|.|TRBJ1-2
CASSSGLIYGYTF
TGTGCCAGCAGCTCTGGACTGATCTATGGCTACACCTTC
>TRBD1|TRBV30|few|TRBJ2-7
CAWNGQDHYEQYF
TGTGCCTGGAACGGACAGGACCACTACGAGCAGTACTTC
>TRBD2|TRBV5-4|once|TRBJ2-3
CASKPWTSASTDTQYF
TGTGCCAGCAAACCTTGGACTAGCGCTAGCACAGATACGCAGTATTTT
>.|TRBV7-2|.|TRBJ2-1
CASRPTTGYNEQFF
TGTGCCAGCAGACCTACGACAGGCTACAATGAGCAGTTCTTC
>TRBD2|TRBV7-9|once|TRBJ2-3
CASSLAGGDTQYF
TGTGCCAGCAGCCTAGCGGGAGGAGATACGCAGTATTTT